What follows describes a single T cell receptor (beta chain). Investigators divided CD4+ cells into CD45RA+ naive and CD45RA-negative memory subsets. In replicate PCRs of sorted subsets, about 220 ng DNA, roughly 31,000 T cell genomes, was used. Data came from immunoSEQ multiplex PCR; TCRdb stores just in-frame clones and leaves some out. This sample has over a million clones, with roughly 75% found just once. Trimming at V came to 4 bases and at J to 6 bases, leaving 6 bases not matched to a gene. Germline CDR1 and CDR2: MDHEN and SYDVKM. This CDR3 spans 15 amino acids. This entry belongs to a study of shared clonotypes between healthy human individuals.

The clonotype originates from a man aged 18 to 30 in good health. The chain is built from TRBV28 and TRBJ2-1; 10 nucleotides align to TRBD2. The sequencing input was memory CD4+ T cells sorted from blood. As for subset: CD45RA-negative fraction. The chain's CDR3 is CASSSPSGGRNEQFF. CDR3 DNA: TGTGCCAGCAGTTCGCCTAGCGGGGGCCGCAATGAGCAGTTCTTC.